The present T cell receptor beta chain was sequenced within a study of shared clonotypes between healthy human individuals (TCRdb year 2020). Looking at the study overall: Three men and a couple of women, aged 18 to 49 years, made up the cohort. To increase sequencing depth and limit assay-specific biases, different laboratories used diverse techniques to prepare libraries and sequence TCR repertoires. To estimate repertoire size and how much clonotypes are shared between individuals, the study performed deep sequencing of blood TCR repertoires from roughly five healthy adults. Each donor's leukapheresis produced roughly between roughly 0.94 and 9.5 billion PBMCs. Findings and caveats that apply to the study as a whole: Based on pairwise subsampling, the degree of clonotype sharing among donors was expected to be affected by sequencing depth. Sampling was restricted to blood, and TCR repertoires in tissues likely differ from the TCR repertoires found in blood. The small number of donors limited the genetic and exposure-history diversity represented.

A note on this clone: This clone's antigen is unknown. There are no base qualities to consult, and no much larger clone falls within one base.

The donors were healthy, HIV-negative adults with no recently reported acute infections or vaccinations. All donors were Caucasian adults living in Nashville, Tennessee, USA. For unsorted samples, 70 million to 95 million PBMCs were counted, and genomic DNA was extracted using the QIAamp DNA Blood Mini kit. After blood collection by leukapheresis, PBMCs were isolated using Ficoll-Histopaque density gradient centrifugation and then cryopreserved in the vapor phase of liquid nitrogen. Using the deep immunoSEQ assay, multiplex PCR amplified TCR CDR3 regions from genomic DNA. For each cell subset, the extracted genomic DNA was distributed evenly across all wells of several immunoSEQ 96-well plates, and each plate served as one replicate. For unsorted PBMC, each replicate PCR was loaded with approximately 320 ng genomic DNA, equivalent to 25,000 to 35,000 T cell genomes. Ten immunoSEQ deep assay plates were used to sequence unsorted PBMC genomic DNA. Purified libraries were quantified with a Qubit 3.0 fluorometer, sized on a Bioanalyzer 2100, and re-quantified with the KAPA Library Quantification kit. Every immunoSEQ 96-well plate was sequenced on a dedicated single-read 150-cycle Illumina NextSeq 550 flow cell. The published analysis was carried out like this. Because the immunoSEQ output included only junctional sequences and no quality scores, the filtering could not be the same as the filtering used for full-length reads. Sequences were annotated with PyIR, a Python wrapper for IgBLAST v1.9, using IMGT germline references to assign V/J genes and CDR3. Reads were filtered out if the reads had weak V/J assignments (E-value above 1e-6), no CDR3, stop codons, out-of-frame junctions, or ambiguous translated residues. A V3J clonotype was defined by an identical inferred V gene, J gene, and CDR3 amino acid sequence. The percentage overlap between two repertoires was calculated by dividing the number of shared unique clonotypes by the size of the smaller repertoire. Repertoire richness was assessed with RTK rarefaction, the Chao1 estimator, and Recon v2.1 estimates of unobserved clonotypes. Not all clones reach the TCRdb copy of this immuneACCESS table, which keeps in-frame sequences only. Checked studies attribute under half of the gap to unresolved V genes and leave the rest unexplained. From that table come the V and J calls and clone size; the DNA was used to work out D and trimming. This sample lists roughly 500,000 clones; about 79% were detected once. Over 10% of the sample goes to the ten largest clones.

Trimming costs V 5 bases and J 1 base, and their ends lie 8 bases apart. The CDR3 runs 13 residues from the cysteine to the phenylalanine. Of all the DNA, just the CDR3 is kept, 39 bases in frame from base 1. CDR1 and CDR2 are drawn from the germline V gene: SGHTA, FQGNSA. This clonotype was sampled from a woman aged 35 to 49 in good health. Some clones in this sample may be carry-over from other donors' samples. The chain is made from TRBV7-2 and TRBJ2-5; no D gene call is confident. The sequencing input was PBMCs. The base sequence is TGTGCCAGCAGCCGGAAGTCCCAAGAGACCCAGTACTTC. Its translation is CASSRKSQETQYF.